This T cell receptor (beta chain) appears in the sequencing data of a study of neurological immune-mediated disorders. Ten or more counts support this clonotype. One entry per CDR3 protein results from TCRdb running MiXCR on the 5' RACE reads. The sample yields about 84,000 distinct CDR3 sequences, about 9.3% seen once. The V segment lost 1 base and the J segment 7 bases; nucleotides outside the gene matches: 3. CDR3 length equals 15 residues. Germline V lookup: CDR1 SGHRS, CDR2 YFSETQ. Sequencing was done on a sample of PBMCs. This clonotype was sampled from a man between 35 and 55 years old in good health. The V call is TRBV5-1, the J call TRBJ2-2; TRBD2 aligns across 11 bases. The chain's CDR3 is CASSLSLAGVGELFF. The CDR3 DNA reads TGCGCCAGCAGCTTGTCACTAGCGGGAGTCGGGGAGCTGTTTTTT.